This TCR beta chain was obtained from a study of cytomegalovirus exposure and HLA in healthy donors. PCR amplification relied on 60 Vbeta primers (plus 13 Jbeta primers). Data came from immunoSEQ multiplex PCR; TCRdb stores just in-frame clones and leaves some out. The table shows 25,000 to 40,000 clones, with around 40% occurring only once. The CDR3 extends over 14 amino acids. The J segment lost 9 bases and the V segment lost 5 bases, leaving 7 bases of the junction unmatched. Germline V gene sequence: CDR1 SEHNR, CDR2 FQNEAQ (reference sequence). The sequencing sample was made of PBMCs. This sequence was found in a woman aged 50 to 65 in good health and CMV-seronegative. The rearrangement links TRBV7-9 to TRBJ1-5; 10 bases map to TRBD1. The CDR3 region is CASSPTGGEPPQHF. CDR3 DNA: TGTGCCAGCAGCCCGACAGGGGGCGAACCGCCCCAGCATTTT.